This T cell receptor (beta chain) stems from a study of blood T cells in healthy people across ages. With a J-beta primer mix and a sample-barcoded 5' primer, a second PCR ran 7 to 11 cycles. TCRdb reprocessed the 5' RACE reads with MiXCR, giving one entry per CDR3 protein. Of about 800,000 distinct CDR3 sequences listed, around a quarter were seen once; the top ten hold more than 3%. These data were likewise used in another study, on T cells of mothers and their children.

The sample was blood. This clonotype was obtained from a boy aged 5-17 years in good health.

The CDR3 sequence is CASSRTRADTGELFF. CDR3 bases: TGTGCCAGCAGCCGGACTAGAGCGGACACCGGGGAGCTGTTTTTT. This sequence joins TRBV6-2 or TRBV6-3 and TRBJ2-2; 7 bases are a match to TRBD2. J gave up 3 bases and V 6 bases, and 7 bases lay outside the gene matches. There are 15 residues in the CDR3. CDR1 and CDR2 from the germline V gene are MNHEY and SVGEGT.